The present T cell receptor beta chain was sequenced within a study of T cell changes during pregnancy in multiple sclerosis. Assay: immunoSEQ multiplex PCR; the TCRdb copy retains only in-frame clones and omits some. The sample lists some 120,000 clones, less than 97% occurring once. This clone showed up just once. The CDR3 totals 17 residues. J was trimmed by 6 bases and V by 1 base; bases with no gene match: 9. Germline V lookup: CDR1 MNHEY, CDR2 SMNVEV (reference sequence). This chain joins TRBV27 and TRBJ2-1; 10 bases agree with TRBD2. This clonotype originated in a female donor with multiple sclerosis, enrolled in a pregnancy study. The sample here was peripheral blood, taken after pregnancy. The CDR3, as DNA: TGTGCCAGCAGTTTATATGTACGGGCTAGCGGGAGCAATGAGCAGTTCTTC. Protein sequence: CASSLYVRASGSNEQFF.